This TCR beta chain was sequenced in a study of T cells in localized non-small cell lung cancer. Study-level points and caveats: Paired adjacent lung recovered a median approximately 57 of the top 100 tumor clones.

The V segment lost 6 bases and the J segment 2 bases; nucleotides outside the gene matches: 7. The CDR3 is 15 amino acids. Germline CDR1 is PRHDT and CDR2 is FYEKMQ (reference sequence). With respect to this clone: The antigen remains unidentified.

Produced via immunoSEQ multiplex PCR; TCRdb's table is partial and in-frame only. Of some 27,000 clones listed, 85% to 90% are singletons. This sample comprised peripheral blood, obtained before any cancer treatment. This clonotype was obtained from a female donor over 55 with stage III squamous cell lung carcinoma. V is TRBV13 and J is TRBJ2-5, with 9 bases lining up with TRBD2. This CDR3 is CASSIGLALQETQYF. In DNA, the CDR3 is TGTGCCAGCAGTATCGGACTAGCGCTACAAGAGACCCAGTACTTC.